This TCR beta chain was recovered during a study of blood T cell repertoires in COVID-19. Using immunoSEQ multiplex PCR, the repertoire was profiled, and TCRdb retains in-frame clones only, with some absent. Here the sample spans roughly 360,000 clones, approximately 89% being singletons. The CDR3 length is 14 residues. The V and J ends lost 0 bases and 7 bases, in that order; junction bases with no gene match: 3. Per germline, CDR1 ENHRY and CDR2 SYGVKD. The sequence derives from a man aged 25 to 40 who had recovered from COVID-19. V usage is TRBV10-3 and J usage is TRBJ1-2, with TRBD1 matching 9 bases. Sequencing was performed on PBMCs or T cells enriched from blood (not recorded which). The CDR3 nucleotides read TGTGCCATCAGTGAGTCGGACAGGGGATTTGGCTACACCTTC. As protein: CAISESDRGFGYTF.